This entry is about one T cell receptor (beta chain). This sample was taken from a study of shared clonotypes between healthy human individuals. Healthy HIV-negative adults with no recent acute infections or vaccinations were recruited as donors. For unsorted samples, genomic DNA was extracted from around 96 million PBMCs. The V end lost 7 bases, the J end lost 6 bases, and 14 bases lay between the germline ends. The CDR3 is 12 amino acids. Germline-derived CDR1 and CDR2 are SQVTM and ANQGSEA. Data came from immunoSEQ multiplex PCR; TCRdb stores just in-frame clones and leaves some out. The data hold a few hundred thousand clones, with around 77% observed a single time.

This receptor was obtained from a middle-aged woman in good health. Some clones in this sample may be carry-over from other donors' samples. The sequenced material came from PBMCs. V and J are TRBV29-1 and TRBJ2-3, with D unclear. This CDR3 is CSADKVGDTQYF. CDR3 coding DNA: TGCAGCGCTGATAAGGTTGGGGATACGCAGTATTTT.